Following are 15 T cell receptor beta chains from one sample sequenced in a study of early T cells in non-severe SARS-CoV-2 infection. TCRdb itself ran the 5' RACE reads through MiXCR, one entry per CDR3 protein. This table has about 69,000 distinct CDR3 sequences, roughly 10% appearing once. The sample in question was whole blood, obtained at baseline. The receptor set was obtained from an adult who was a healthcare worker with PCR-confirmed SARS-CoV-2 infection or an uninfected control (not recorded which).

The chain's CDR3 is CATSDPRFSYEQYF. The CDR3 coding sequence is TGTGCCACCAGTGACCCCCGGTTTTCTTACGAGCAGTACTTC. The genes are TRBV24-1 and TRBJ2-7; D unclear. The CDR3 totals 14 residues. With 4 bases removed from V and 4 bases from J, the gap between germline ends came to 13 bases. CDR1 KGHDR and CDR2 SFDVKD come from the germline V gene.

This rearrangement joins TRBV12-3 or TRBV12-4 to TRBJ1-6, with D perhaps TRBD1 (6 bases). The V gene lost 8 bases and the J gene lost 7 bases, with 21 bases spanning the gap. This CDR3 is built from 16 residues. CDR3 sequence: CASGRGGDAVNSPLHF. The CDR3 DNA reads as TGTGCCAGCGGAAGAGGGGGGGACGCGGTGAATTCACCCCTCCACTTT.

J is TRBJ2-6 and V is TRBV30, with D hard to call. V dropped 1 base and J dropped 0 bases, with 7 bases sitting between them. This CDR3 is 15 amino acids long. From germline, CDR1 is GTSNPN and CDR2 SVGIG (reference sequence). CDR3 sequence reads: CAWSAQFSGANVLTF. The CDR3 DNA is TGTGCCTGGAGTGCCCAGTTCTCTGGGGCCAACGTCCTGACTTTC.

This clonotype was seen a few times. The chain carries TRBV30 and TRBJ1-4; no clear D. Germline V gene sequence: CDR1 GTSNPN, CDR2 SVGIG (reference sequence). V was pared by 2 bases and J by 7 bases, with 11 bases between. The CDR3 extends over 13 amino acids. The CDR3 loop reads CAWSFRRGEKLFF. The CDR3 nucleotides are TGTGCCTGGAGTTTTCGACGAGGTGAAAAACTGTTTTTT.

This clonotype was counted at least ten times. DNA of the CDR3: TGCGCCAGCAGCTTGCAGGCGGGTCAGGGTGAGCAGTTCTTC. Translating gives CASSLQAGQGEQFF. The chain combines TRBV5-1 with TRBJ2-1, with D perhaps TRBD1 or TRBD2 (5 bases each). Germline V gene sequence: CDR1 SGHRS, CDR2 YFSETQ. The CDR3 has 14 residues. Trimming took off 1 base at V and 9 bases at J, with 14 bases between the two ends. Supplemented by reference TRBV5-1 and TRBJ2-1, the full variable domain reads KAGVTQTPRYLIKTRGQQVTLSCSPISGHRSVSWYQQTPGQGLQFLFEYFSETQRNKGNFPGRFSGRQFSNSRSEMNVSTLELGDSALYLCASSLQAGQGEQFFGPGTRLTVL.

This clonotype has only a few counts. The V gene is TRBV12-3 or TRBV12-4, the J gene TRBJ1-2; D is uncertain. Trimming pared 2 bases from V and 4 bases from J, leaving 8 bases between. The CDR3 covers 13 residues. Here the CDR3 DNA reads TGTGCCAGCAGTTTAACAGAAACCTATGGCTACACCTTC. Amino acids: CASSLTETYGYTF.

This clonotype came up many times. V and J are TRBV6-2 or TRBV6-3 and TRBJ2-5, with D unclear. V was trimmed by 5 bases and J by 5 bases, leaving 9 bases between them. Germline CDR1 is MNHEY and CDR2 is SVGEGT. This CDR3 is 12 amino acids long. CDR3 protein: CASSARTETQYF. The CDR3 DNA reads as TGTGCCAGCAGTGCCCGGACGGAGACCCAGTACTTC.

This clonotype was picked up many times. This sequence joins TRBV14 and TRBJ2-2; D remains ambiguous. V gave up 4 bases and J gave up 0 bases, with 12 bases separating them. In germline, CDR1 is SGHDN, CDR2 FVKESK. This CDR3 has 16 amino acids. The CDR3 nucleotides are TGTGCCAGCAGCCCCTCCGTCCTCGCGAACACCGGGGAGCTGTTTTTT. Protein: CASSPSVLANTGELFF.

The V and J genes are TRBV6-5 and TRBJ2-2; D is perhaps TRBD2 (6 bases). The CDR3 runs to 16 residues. CDR1 MNHEY and CDR2 SVGAGI come from the germline V gene. Between the trimmed V and J ends, which lost 5 bases and 0 bases, there was a span of 13 bases. The CDR3 spells CASSHQRVPNTGELFF. CDR3 DNA sequence: TGTGCCAGCAGTCATCAGCGGGTACCGAACACCGGGGAGCTGTTTTTT.

This clonotype was detected many times. The V and J genes are TRBV3-1 and TRBJ2-3; 9 nucleotides match TRBD2. The CDR3 consists of 15 residues. V was pared by 0 bases and J by 13 bases, with 11 bases of the junction left unmatched. Germline CDR1 reads LGHDT; CDR2 reads YNNKEL (reference sequence). CDR3 sequence (DNA): TGTGCCAGCAGCCAAGAGCTGGCGGGAGGGCCGGTGGAGTATTTT. Protein product: CASSQELAGGPVEYF.

The chain uses TRBV18 and TRBJ1-4, with 7 bases identical to TRBD1. The CDR3 covers 13 residues. CDR1 is KGHSH, CDR2 LQKENI, per germline. V was pared by 8 bases and J by 7 bases, with 7 bases of the junction left unmatched. Here the CDR3 reads CASSTGAGEKLFF. CDR3 nucleotide sequence: TGTGCCAGCAGCACAGGGGCGGGTGAAAAACTGTTTTTT.

This chain uses TRBV12-3 or TRBV12-4 with TRBJ1-4; D is possibly TRBD1 (5 bases). The V and J ends lost 4 bases and 8 bases respectively, with 17 bases between them. This CDR3 comprises 15 residues. CDR3: CASSSPGGGREKLFF. CDR3 coding DNA: TGTGCCAGCAGTTCCCCCGGGGGTGGGAGGGAAAAACTGTTTTTT.

The chain carries TRBV29-1 and TRBJ2-7; no clear D gene. Germline V gene lookup returns CDR1 SQVTM and CDR2 ANQGSEA. The length of the CDR3 is 12 residues. Trimming took off 4 bases at V and 1 base at J, with 8 bases between the two ends. The CDR3 sequence is CSVGTDSYEQYF. CDR3 DNA: TGCAGCGTTGGGACGGATTCCTACGAGCAGTACTTC.

This chain connects TRBV20-1 to TRBJ2-7, with TRBD2 identical over 7 bases. V lost 0 bases, J lost 0 bases, and 5 bases stayed unmatched. This CDR3 is built from 15 residues. CDR1 and CDR2 from the germline V gene are DFQATT and SNEGSKA (reference sequence). The CDR3 protein is CSARDPGTTSYEQYF. As DNA, the CDR3 is TGCAGTGCTAGAGATCCTGGGACTACCTCCTACGAGCAGTACTTC.

This clonotype was observed a handful of times. The V and J genes are TRBV7-2 and TRBJ2-5; D is perhaps TRBD1 (6 bases). Between the trimmed V and J ends, which lost 1 base and 5 bases, there was a span of 14 bases. The CDR3 loop spans 15 amino acids. Germline loops: CDR1 SGHTA, CDR2 FQGNSA. CDR3: CASSLVSRGGETQYF. The CDR3 nucleotides read TGTGCCAGCAGCTTAGTTTCCAGGGGCGGGGAGACCCAGTACTTC.